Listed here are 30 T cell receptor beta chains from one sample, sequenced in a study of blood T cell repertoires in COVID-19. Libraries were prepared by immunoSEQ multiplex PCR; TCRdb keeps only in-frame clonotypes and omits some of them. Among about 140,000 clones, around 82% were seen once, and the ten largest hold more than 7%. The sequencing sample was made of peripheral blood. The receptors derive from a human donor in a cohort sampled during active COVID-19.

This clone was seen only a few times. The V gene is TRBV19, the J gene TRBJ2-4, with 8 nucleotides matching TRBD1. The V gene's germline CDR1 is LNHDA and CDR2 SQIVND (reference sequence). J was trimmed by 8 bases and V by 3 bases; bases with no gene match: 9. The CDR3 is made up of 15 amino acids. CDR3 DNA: TGTGCCAGTAGTATGGGCCAGGGGGCGTCAGACATTCAGTACTTC. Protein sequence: CASSMGQGASDIQYF.

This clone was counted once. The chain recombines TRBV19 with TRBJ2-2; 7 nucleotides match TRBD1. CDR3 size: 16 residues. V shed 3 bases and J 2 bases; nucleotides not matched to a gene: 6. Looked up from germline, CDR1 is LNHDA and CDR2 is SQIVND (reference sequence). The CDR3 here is CASSIRAGGNTGELFF. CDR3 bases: TGTGCCAGTAGTATTAGGGCAGGGGGTAACACCGGGGAGCTGTTTTTT. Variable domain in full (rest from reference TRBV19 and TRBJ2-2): DGGITQSPKYLFRKEGQNVTLSCEQNLNHDAMYWYRQDPGQGLRLIYYSQIVNDFQKGDIAEGYSVSREKKESFPLTVTSAQKNPTAFYLCASSIRAGGNTGELFFGEGSRLTVL.

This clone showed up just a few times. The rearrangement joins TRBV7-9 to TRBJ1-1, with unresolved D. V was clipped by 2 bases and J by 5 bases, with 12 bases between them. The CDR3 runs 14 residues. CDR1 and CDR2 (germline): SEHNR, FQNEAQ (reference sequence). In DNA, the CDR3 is TGTGCCAGCAGCTTATTATTCGGGGATACTGAAGCTTTCTTT. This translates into CASSLLFGDTEAFF.

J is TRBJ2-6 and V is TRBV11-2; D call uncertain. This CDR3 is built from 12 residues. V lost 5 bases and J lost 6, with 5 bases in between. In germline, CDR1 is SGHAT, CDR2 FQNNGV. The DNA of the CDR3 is TGTGCCAGCAGCCCACAGGCCAACGTCCTGACTTTC. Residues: CASSPQANVLTF.

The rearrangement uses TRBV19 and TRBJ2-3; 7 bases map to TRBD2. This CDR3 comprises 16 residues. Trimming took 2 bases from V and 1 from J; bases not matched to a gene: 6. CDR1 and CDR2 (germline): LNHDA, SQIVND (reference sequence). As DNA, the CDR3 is TGTGCCAGTAGTATAAGCTCCCTAGCGGGCACAGATACGCAGTATTTT. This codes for CASSISSLAGTDTQYF.

CDR3 sequence: CASSQVNWETQYF. The CDR3 nucleotides are TGTGCCAGCAGCCAAGTGAACTGGGAGACCCAGTACTTC. The V gene is TRBV14, the J gene TRBJ2-5; D call uncertain. Between the trimmed V and J ends, which lost 1 base and 5 bases, there was a span of 8 bases. Germline CDR1 and CDR2: SGHDN and FVKESK. This CDR3 spans 13 amino acids.

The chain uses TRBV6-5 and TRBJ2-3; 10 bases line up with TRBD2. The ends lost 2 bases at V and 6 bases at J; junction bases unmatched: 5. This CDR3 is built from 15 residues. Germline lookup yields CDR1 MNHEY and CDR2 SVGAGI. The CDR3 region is CASSYSGGAADTQYF. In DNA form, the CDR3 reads TGTGCCAGCAGTTACAGCGGGGGGGCCGCTGATACGCAGTATTTT.

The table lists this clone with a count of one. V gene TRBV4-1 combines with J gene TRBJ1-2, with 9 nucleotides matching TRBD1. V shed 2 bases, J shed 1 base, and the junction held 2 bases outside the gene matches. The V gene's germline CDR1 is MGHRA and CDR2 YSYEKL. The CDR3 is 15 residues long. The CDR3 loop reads CASSQPGQGNYGYTF. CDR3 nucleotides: TGCGCCAGCAGCCAACCGGGACAGGGTAACTATGGCTACACCTTC.

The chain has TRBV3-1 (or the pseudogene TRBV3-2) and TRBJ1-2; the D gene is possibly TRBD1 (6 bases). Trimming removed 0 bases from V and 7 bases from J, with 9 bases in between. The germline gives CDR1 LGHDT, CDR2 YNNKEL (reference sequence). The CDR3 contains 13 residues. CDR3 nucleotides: TGTGCCAGCAGCCAAGAGGGGGCGCTTGGCTACACCTTC. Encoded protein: CASSQEGALGYTF.

This CDR3 reads CASSEWTVANYGYTF. CDR3 DNA sequence: TGTGCCAGCAGCGAATGGACAGTCGCTAACTATGGCTACACCTTC. The chain links TRBV5-5 to TRBJ1-2, with TRBD1 as a possible D gene (6 bases). The germline V gene has CDR1 SGHKS and CDR2 YYEKEE (reference sequence). V was trimmed by 4 bases and J by 0 bases, leaving 13 bases between them. The CDR3 contains 15 residues.

The CDR3, as DNA: TGTGCCACCTTGGACAGGCGCTCCTACAATGAGCAGTTCTTC. This codes for CATLDRRSYNEQFF. V gene TRBV2 combines with J gene TRBJ2-1, with 7 bases fitting TRBD1. Unmatched junction bases numbered 6, after V lost 10 bases and J lost 0 bases. Germline-derived CDR1 and CDR2 are SNHLY and FYNNEI. CDR3 length: 14 residues.

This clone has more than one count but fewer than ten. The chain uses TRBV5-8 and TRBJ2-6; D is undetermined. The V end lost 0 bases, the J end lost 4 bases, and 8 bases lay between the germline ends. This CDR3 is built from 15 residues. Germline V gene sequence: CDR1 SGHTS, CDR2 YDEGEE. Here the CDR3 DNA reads TGTGCCAGCAGCTTGGAACTGCCGGGGGCCAACGTCCTGACTTTC. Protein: CASSLELPGANVLTF.

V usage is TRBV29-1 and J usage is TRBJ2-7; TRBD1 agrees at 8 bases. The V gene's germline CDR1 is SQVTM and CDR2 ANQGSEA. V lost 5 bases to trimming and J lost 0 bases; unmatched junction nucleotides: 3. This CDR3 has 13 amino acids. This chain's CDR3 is CSVRDRPSYEQYF. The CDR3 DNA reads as TGCAGCGTTAGGGACAGGCCCTCCTACGAGCAGTACTTC.

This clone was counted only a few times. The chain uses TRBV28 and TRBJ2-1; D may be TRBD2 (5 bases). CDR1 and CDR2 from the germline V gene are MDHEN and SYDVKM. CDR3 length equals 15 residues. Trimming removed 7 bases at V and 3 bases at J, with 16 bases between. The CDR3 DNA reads TGTGCCAGCACCCTGTACGGGGAGATCTACAATGAGCAGTTCTTC. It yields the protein CASTLYGEIYNEQFF.

The DNA of the CDR3 is TGTGCCAGCAGCCAAGGCCGCAGGGATGGAAATCAGCCCCAGCATTTT. Translated: CASSQGRRDGNQPQHF. The gene calls are TRBV3-1 (or the pseudogene TRBV3-2) and TRBJ1-5; perhaps TRBD1 as D (5 bases). This CDR3 has 16 amino acids. The germline V and J ends were trimmed by 1 base and 4 bases, with 14 bases remaining between them. The germline CDR1 and CDR2 sequences are LGHDT and YNNKEL (reference sequence).

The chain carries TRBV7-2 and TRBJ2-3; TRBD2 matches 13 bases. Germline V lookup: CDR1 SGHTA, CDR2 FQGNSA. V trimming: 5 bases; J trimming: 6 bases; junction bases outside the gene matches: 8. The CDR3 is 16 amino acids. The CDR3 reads CASSKTSGGASDTQYF. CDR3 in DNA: TGTGCCAGCAGCAAAACTAGCGGGGGGGCATCGGATACGCAGTATTTT.

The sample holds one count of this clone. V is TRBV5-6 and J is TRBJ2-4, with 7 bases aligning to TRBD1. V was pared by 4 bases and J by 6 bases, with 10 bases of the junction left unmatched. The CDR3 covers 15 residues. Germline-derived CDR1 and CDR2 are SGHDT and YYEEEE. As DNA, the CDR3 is TGTGCCAGCAGCCCGGGACAGTTCGTAGGAAACATTCAGTACTTC. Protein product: CASSPGQFVGNIQYF.

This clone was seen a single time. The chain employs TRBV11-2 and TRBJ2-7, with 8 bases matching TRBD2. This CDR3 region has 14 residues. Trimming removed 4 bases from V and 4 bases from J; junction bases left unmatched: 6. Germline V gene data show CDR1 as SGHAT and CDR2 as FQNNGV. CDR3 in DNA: TGTGCCAGCAGCTCGGCGGGGGGTGCTTACGAGCAGTACTTC. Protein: CASSSAGGAYEQYF.

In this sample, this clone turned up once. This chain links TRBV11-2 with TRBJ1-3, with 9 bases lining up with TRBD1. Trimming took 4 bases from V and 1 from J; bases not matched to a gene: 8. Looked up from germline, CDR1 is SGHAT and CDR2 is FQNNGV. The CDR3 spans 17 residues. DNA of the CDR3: TGTGCCAGCAGCTCCGGCCCGGGACAGGGATCTGGAAACACCATATATTTT. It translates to CASSSGPGQGSGNTIYF. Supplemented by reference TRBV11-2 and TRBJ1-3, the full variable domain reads EAGVAQSPRYKIIEKRQSVAFWCNPISGHATLYWYQQILGQGPKLLIQFQNNGVVDDSQLPKDRFSAERLKGVDSTLKIQPAKLEDSAVYLCASSSGPGQGSGNTIYFGEGSWLTVV.

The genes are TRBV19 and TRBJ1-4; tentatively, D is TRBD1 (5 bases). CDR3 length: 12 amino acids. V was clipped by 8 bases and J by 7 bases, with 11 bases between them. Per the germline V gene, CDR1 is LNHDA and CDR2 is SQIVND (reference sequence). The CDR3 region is CASPWGGEKLFF. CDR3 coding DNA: TGTGCCAGTCCGTGGGGCGGTGAAAAACTGTTTTTT.

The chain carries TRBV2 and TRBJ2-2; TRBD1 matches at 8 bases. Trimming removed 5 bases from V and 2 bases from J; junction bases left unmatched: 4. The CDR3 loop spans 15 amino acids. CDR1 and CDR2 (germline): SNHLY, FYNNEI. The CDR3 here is CASSTGTGNTGELFF. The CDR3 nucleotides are TGTGCCAGCAGTACCGGGACAGGCAACACCGGGGAGCTGTTTTTT.

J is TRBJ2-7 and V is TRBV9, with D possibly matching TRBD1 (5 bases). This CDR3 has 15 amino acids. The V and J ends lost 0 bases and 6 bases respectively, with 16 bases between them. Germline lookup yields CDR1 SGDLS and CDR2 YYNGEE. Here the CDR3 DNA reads TGTGCCAGCAGCGTAGAAGGTGGCAGGGTCGGCGAGCAGTACTTC. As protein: CASSVEGGRVGEQYF.

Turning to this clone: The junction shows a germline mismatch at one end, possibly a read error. This chain's CDR3 is CASSARGGNQPQHF. As DNA, the CDR3 is TGTGCTAGCAGCGCCAGGGGGGGCAATCAGCCCCAGCATTTT. The chain combines TRBV7-7 with TRBJ1-5; TRBD1 matches 7 bases. Per germline, CDR1 SSHAT and CDR2 FNYEAQ (reference sequence). The CDR3 covers 14 residues. The full variable domain, its missing parts supplied by reference TRBV7-7 and TRBJ1-5, is GAGVSQSPRYKVTKRGQDVTLRCDPISSHATLYWYQQALGQGPEFLTYFNYEAQPDKSGLPSDRFSAERPEGSISTLTIQRTEQRDSAMYRCASSARGGNQPQHFGDGTRLSIL.

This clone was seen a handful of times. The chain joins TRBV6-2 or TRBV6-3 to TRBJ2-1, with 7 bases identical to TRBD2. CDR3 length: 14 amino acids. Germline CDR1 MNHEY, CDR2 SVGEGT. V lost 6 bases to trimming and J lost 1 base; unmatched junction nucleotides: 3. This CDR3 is CASSSSGSYNEQFF. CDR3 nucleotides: TGTGCCAGCAGCTCTAGCGGTTCCTACAATGAGCAGTTCTTC.

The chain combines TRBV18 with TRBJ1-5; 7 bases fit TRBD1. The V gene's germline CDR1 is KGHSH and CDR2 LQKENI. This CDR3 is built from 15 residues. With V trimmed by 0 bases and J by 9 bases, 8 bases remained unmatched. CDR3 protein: CASSPPDRDVGPQHF. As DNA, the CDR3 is TGTGCCAGCTCACCACCAGACAGGGACGTTGGGCCCCAGCATTTT.

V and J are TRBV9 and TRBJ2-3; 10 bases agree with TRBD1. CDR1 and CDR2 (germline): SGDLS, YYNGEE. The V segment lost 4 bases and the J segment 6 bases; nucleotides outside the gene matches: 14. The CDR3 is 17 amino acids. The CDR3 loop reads CASSPSWGQGPLDTQYF. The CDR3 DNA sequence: TGTGCCAGCAGCCCTTCTTGGGGACAGGGGCCATTGGATACGCAGTATTTT. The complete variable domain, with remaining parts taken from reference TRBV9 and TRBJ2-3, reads DSGVTQTPKHLITATGQRVTLRCSPRSGDLSVYWYQQSLDQGLQFLIQYYNGEERAKGNILERFSAQQFPDLHSELNLSSLELGDSALYFCASSPSWGQGPLDTQYFGPGTRLTVL.

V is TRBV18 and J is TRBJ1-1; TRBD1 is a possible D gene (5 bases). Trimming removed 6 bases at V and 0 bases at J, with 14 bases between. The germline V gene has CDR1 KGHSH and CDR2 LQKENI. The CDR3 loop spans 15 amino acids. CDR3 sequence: CASSRRDSLNTEAFF. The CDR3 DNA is TGTGCCAGCTCGCGTCGCGACAGTTTGAACACTGAAGCTTTCTTT.

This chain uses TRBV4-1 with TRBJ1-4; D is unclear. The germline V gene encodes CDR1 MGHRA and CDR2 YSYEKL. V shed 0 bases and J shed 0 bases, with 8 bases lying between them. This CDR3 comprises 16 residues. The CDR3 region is CASSQDRGSTNEKLFF. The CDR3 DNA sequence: TGCGCCAGCAGCCAAGATCGGGGTTCAACTAATGAAAAACTGTTTTTT.

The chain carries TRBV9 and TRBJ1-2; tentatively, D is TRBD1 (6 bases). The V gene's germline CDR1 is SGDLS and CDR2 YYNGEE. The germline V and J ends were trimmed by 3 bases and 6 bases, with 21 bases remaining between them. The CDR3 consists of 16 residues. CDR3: CASSAFSSGVGDGYTF. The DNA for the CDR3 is TGTGCCAGCAGCGCCTTTTCTTCAGGGGTAGGCGATGGCTACACCTTC.

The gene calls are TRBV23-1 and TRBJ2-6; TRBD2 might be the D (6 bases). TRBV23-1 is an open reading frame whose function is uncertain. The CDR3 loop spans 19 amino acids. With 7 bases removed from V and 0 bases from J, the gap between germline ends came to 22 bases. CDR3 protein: CASTSGGKPLGSGANVLTF. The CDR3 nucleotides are TGCGCCAGCACCTCTGGGGGGAAACCACTGGGCTCTGGGGCCAACGTCCTGACTTTC.